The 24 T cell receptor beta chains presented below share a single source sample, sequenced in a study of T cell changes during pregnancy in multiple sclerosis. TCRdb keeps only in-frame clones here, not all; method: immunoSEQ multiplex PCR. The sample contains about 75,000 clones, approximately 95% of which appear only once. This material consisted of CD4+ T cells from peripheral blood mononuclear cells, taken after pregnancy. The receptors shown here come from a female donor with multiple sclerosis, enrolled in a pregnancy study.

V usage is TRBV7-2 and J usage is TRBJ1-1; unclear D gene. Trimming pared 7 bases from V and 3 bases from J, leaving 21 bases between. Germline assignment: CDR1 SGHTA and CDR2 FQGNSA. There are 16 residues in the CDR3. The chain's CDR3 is CASTPRAGKWDTEAFF. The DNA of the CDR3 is TGTGCCAGCACCCCACGTGCGGGGAAGTGGGACACTGAAGCTTTCTTT.

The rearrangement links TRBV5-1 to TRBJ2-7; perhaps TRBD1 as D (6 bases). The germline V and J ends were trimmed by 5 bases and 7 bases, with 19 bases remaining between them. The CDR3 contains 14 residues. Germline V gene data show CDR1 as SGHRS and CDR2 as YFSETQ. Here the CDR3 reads CASRTGFLGLEQYF. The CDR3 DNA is TGCGCCAGCAGAACAGGGTTTCTCGGGTTGGAGCAGTACTTC. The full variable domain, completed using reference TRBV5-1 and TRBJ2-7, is KAGVTQTPRYLIKTRGQQVTLSCSPISGHRSVSWYQQTPGQGLQFLFEYFSETQRNKGNFPGRFSGRQFSNSRSEMNVSTLELGDSALYLCASRTGFLGLEQYFGPGTRLTVT.

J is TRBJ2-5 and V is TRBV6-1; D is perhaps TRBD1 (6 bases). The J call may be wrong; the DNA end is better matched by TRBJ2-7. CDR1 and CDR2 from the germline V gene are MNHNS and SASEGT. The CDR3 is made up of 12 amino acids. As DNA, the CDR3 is TGTGCCAGCAACAGGGATTCCGGCGAGCAGTACTTC. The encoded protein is CASNRDSGEQYF.

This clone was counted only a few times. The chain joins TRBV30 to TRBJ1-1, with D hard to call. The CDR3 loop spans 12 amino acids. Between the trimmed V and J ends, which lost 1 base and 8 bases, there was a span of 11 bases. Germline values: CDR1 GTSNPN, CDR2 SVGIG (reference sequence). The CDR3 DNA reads TGTGCCTGGAGTGAAATCTACGCCGAAGCTTTCTTT. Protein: CAWSEIYAEAFF.

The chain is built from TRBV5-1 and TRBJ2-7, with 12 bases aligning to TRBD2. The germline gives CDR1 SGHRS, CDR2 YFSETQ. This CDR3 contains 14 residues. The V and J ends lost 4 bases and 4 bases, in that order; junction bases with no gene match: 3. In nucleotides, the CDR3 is TGCGCCAGCAGCCCGGGACTAGCGGGTTACGAGCAGTACTTC. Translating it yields CASSPGLAGYEQYF.

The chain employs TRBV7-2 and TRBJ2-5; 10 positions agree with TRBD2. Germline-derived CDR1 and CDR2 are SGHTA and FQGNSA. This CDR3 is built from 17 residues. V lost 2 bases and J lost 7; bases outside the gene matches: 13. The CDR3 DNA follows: TGTGCCAGCAGCTTACGGGCGGTAGCGGGAGGACCGGTGACCCAGTACTTC. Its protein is CASSLRAVAGGPVTQYF.

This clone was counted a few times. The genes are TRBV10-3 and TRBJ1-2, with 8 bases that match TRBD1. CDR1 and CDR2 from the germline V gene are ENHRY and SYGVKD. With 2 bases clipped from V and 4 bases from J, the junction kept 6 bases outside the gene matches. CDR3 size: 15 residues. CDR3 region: CAISEGPTGAYGYTF. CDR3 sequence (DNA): TGTGCCATCAGTGAGGGTCCGACAGGGGCCTATGGCTACACCTTC.

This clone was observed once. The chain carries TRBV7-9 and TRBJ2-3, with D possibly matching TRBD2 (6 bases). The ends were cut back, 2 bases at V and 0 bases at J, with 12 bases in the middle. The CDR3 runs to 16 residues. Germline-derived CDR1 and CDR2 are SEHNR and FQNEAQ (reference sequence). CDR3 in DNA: TGTGCCAGCAGCTTAATTGGGGGGACTAGCACAGATACGCAGTATTTT. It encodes CASSLIGGTSTDTQYF.

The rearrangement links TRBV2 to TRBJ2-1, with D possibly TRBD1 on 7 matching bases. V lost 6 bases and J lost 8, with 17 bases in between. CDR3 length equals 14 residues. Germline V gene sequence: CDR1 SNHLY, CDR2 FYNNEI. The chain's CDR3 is CASSRIGGGDEQFF. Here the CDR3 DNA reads TGTGCCAGCAGCCGGATAGGAGGGGGCGATGAGCAGTTCTTC.

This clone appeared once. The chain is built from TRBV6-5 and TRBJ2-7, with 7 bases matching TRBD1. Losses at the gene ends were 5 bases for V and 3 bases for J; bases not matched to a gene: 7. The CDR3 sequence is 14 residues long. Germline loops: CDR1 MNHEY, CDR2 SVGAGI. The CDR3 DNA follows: TGTGCCAGCAGTCGACCGGGACAGCGCTACGAGCAGTACTTC. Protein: CASSRPGQRYEQYF.

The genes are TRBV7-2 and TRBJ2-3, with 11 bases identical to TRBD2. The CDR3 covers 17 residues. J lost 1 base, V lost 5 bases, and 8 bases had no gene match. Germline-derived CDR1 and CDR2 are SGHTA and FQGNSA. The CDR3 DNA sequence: TGTGCCAGCAGCCTAGGGACTAGCGGTCTAGGCACAGATACGCAGTATTTT. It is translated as CASSLGTSGLGTDTQYF.

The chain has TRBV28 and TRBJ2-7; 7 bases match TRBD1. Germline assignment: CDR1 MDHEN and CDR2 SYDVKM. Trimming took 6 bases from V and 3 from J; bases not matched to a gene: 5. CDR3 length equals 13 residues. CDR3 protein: CASSNRGRYEQYF. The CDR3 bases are TGTGCCAGCAGCAACAGGGGACGCTACGAGCAGTACTTC.

CDR3 in amino acids: CASSLNLRQQYF. Written as DNA, the CDR3 is TGTGCCAGCAGTCTTAATCTACGTCAGCAGTACTTC. The chain has TRBV6-5 and TRBJ2-7, with unresolved D. V lost 5 bases and J lost 8, with 13 bases in between. Germline loops: CDR1 MNHEY, CDR2 SVGAGI. The CDR3 is made up of 12 amino acids.

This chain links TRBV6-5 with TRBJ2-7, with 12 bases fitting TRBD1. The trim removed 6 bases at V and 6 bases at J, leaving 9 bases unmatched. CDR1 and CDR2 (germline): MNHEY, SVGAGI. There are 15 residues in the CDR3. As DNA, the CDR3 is TGTGCCAGCAGACCCCCGGGACAGGGGGCTCTCGAGCAGTACTTC. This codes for CASRPPGQGALEQYF.

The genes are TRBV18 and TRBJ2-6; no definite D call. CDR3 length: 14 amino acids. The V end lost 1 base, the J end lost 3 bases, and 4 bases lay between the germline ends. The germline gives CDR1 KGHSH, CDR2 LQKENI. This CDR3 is CASSPLSGANVLTF. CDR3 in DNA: TGTGCCAGCTCACCACTTAGTGGGGCCAACGTCCTGACTTTC.

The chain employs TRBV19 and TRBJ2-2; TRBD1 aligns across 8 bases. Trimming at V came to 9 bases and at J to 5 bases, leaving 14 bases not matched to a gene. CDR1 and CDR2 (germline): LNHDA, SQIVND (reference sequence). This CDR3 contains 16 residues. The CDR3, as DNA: TGTGCCAGCGGAACTATCGGACAGGGCGGTACCGGGGAGCTGTTTTTT. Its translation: CASGTIGQGGTGELFF.

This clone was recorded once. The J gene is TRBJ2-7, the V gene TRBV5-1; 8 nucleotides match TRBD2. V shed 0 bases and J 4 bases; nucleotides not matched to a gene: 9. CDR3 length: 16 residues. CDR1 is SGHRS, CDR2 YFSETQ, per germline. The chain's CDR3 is CASSLASSGIRYEQYF. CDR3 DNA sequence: TGCGCCAGCAGCTTGGCGAGTAGCGGGATTAGATACGAGCAGTACTTC.

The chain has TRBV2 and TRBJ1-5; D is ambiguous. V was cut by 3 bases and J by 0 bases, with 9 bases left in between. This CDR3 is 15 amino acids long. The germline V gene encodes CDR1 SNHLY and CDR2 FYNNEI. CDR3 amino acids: CASSDNTLSNQPQHF. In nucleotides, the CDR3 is TGTGCCAGCAGTGACAACACCCTTAGCAATCAGCCCCAGCATTTT.

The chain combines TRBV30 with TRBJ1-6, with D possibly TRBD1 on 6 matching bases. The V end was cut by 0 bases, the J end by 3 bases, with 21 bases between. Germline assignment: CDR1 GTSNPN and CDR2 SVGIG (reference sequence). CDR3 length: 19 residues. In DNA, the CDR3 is TGTGCCTGGAGTGTACCTGGCAGGGGAAACGTAAACTATAATTCACCCCTCCACTTT. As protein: CAWSVPGRGNVNYNSPLHF.

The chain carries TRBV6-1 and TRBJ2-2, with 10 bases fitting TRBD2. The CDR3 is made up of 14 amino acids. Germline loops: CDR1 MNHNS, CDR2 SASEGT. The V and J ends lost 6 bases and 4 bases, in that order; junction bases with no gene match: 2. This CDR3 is CASRAGGLTGELFF. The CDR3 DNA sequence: TGTGCCAGCAGAGCGGGAGGGCTCACCGGGGAGCTGTTTTTT.

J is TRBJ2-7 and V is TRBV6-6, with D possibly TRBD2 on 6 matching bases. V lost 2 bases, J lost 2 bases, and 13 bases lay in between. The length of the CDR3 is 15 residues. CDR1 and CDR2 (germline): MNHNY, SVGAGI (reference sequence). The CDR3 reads CASSYPEGIAYEQYF. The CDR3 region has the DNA TGTGCCAGCAGTTACCCGGAGGGGATAGCCTACGAGCAGTACTTC.

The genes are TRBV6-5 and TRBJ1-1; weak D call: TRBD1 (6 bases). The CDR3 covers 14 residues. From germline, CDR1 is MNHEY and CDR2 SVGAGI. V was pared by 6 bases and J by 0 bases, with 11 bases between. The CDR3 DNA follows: TGTGCCAGCAGGGCGGACAGAATGAACACTGAAGCTTTCTTT. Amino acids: CASRADRMNTEAFF.

The CDR3 spells CASSLVLGENTEAFF. CDR3 nucleotide sequence: TGCGCCAGCAGCTTGGTTCTGGGAGAGAACACTGAAGCTTTCTTT. The chain has TRBV5-1 and TRBJ1-1; D remains unclear. In germline, CDR1 is SGHRS, CDR2 YFSETQ. Trimming shortened V by 0 bases and J by 1 base, and 10 bases separated the two germline ends. The CDR3 totals 15 residues.

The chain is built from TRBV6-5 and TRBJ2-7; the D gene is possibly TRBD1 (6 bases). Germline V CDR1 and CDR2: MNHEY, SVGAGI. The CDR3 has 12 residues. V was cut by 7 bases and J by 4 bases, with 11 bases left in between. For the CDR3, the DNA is TGTGCCAGCACCTCAGGGGCTTACGAGCAGTACTTC. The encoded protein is CASTSGAYEQYF.